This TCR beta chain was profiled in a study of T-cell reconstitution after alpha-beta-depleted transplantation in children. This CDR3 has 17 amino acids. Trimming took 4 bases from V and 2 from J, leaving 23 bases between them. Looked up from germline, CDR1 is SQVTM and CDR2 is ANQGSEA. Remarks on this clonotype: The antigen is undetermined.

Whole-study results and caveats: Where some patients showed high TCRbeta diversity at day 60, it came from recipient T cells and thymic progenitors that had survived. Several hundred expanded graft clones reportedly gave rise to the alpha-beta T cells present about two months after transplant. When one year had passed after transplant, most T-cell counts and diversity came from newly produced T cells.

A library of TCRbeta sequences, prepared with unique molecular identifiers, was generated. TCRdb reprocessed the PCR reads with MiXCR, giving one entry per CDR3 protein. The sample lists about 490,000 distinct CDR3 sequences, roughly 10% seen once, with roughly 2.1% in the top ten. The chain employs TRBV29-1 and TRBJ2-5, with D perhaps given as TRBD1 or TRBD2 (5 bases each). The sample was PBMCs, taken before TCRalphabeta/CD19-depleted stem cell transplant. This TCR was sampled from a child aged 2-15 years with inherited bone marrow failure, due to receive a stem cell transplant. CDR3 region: CSVGRRGDAPRQETQYF. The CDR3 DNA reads TGCAGCGTTGGCCGTCGTGGGGACGCCCCCCGACAAGAGACCCAGTACTTC.